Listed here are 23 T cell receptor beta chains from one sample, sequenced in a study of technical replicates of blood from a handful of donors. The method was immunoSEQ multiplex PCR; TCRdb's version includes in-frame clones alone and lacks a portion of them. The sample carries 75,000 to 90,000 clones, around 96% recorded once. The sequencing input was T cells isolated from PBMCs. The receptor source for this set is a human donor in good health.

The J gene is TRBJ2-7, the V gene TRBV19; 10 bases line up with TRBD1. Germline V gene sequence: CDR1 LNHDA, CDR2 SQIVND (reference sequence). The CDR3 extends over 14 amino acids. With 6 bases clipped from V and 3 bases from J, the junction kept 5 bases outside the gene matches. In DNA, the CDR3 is TGTGCCAGTAGCTCCGGGACAGGGGTCTACGAGCAGTACTTC. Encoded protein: CASSSGTGVYEQYF.

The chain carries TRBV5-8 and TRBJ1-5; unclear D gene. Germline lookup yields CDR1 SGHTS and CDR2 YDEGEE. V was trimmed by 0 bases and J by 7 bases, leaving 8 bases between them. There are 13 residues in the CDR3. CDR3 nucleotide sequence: TGTGCCAGCAGCTTGGCCTTAGCACAGCCCCAGCATTTT. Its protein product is CASSLALAQPQHF.

This CDR3 reads CASSLSPSGANVLTF. The CDR3 DNA reads as TGTGCCAGCAGCTTGAGTCCCTCTGGGGCCAACGTCCTGACTTTC. The chain is built from TRBV13 and TRBJ2-6; D is uncertain. The germline V gene has CDR1 PRHDT and CDR2 FYEKMQ (reference sequence). The V end was cut by 3 bases, the J end by 0 bases, with 6 bases between. This CDR3 region has 15 residues.

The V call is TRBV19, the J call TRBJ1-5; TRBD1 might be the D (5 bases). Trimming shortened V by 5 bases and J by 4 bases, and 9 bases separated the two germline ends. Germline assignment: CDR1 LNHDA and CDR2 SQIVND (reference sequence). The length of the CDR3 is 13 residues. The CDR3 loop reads CASSLQDNQPQHF. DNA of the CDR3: TGTGCCAGTAGTCTACAGGATAATCAGCCCCAGCATTTT.

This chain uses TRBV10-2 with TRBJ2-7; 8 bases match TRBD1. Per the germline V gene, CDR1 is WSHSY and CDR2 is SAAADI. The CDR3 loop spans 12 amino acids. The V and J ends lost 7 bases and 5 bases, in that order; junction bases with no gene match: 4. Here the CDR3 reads CASTGGPHEQYF. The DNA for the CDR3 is TGCGCCAGCACAGGGGGCCCACACGAGCAGTACTTC.

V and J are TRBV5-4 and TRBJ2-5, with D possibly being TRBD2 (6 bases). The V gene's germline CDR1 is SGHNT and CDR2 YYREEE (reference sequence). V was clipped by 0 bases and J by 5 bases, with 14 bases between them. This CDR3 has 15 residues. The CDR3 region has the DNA TGTGCCAGCAGCTTGGAAGCGGGTGGTTTCGAGACCCAGTACTTC. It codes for CASSLEAGGFETQYF.

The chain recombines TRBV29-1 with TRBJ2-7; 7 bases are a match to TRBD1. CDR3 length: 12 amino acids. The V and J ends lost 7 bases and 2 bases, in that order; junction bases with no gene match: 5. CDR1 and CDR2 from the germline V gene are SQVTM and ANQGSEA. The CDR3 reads CSGRDSTYEQYF. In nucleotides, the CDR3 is TGCAGCGGACGGGACAGTACCTACGAGCAGTACTTC.

The CDR3 sequence: CASSLDRAIEKLFF. In DNA form, the CDR3 reads TGTGCCAGCTCTCTCGACAGGGCCATTGAAAAACTGTTTTTT. The chain couples TRBV18 to TRBJ1-4; 7 nucleotides align to TRBD1. This CDR3 is 14 amino acids long. In germline, CDR1 is KGHSH, CDR2 LQKENI. Trimming at V came to 6 bases and at J to 7 bases, leaving 8 bases not matched to a gene.

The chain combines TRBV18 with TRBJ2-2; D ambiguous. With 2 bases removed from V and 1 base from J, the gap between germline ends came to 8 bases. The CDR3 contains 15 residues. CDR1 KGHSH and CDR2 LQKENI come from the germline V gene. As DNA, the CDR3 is TGTGCCAGCTCACCAAGAAACGGGAACACCGGGGAGCTGTTTTTT. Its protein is CASSPRNGNTGELFF. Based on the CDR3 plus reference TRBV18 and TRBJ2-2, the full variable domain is NAGVMQNPRHLVRRRGQEARLRCSPMKGHSHVYWYRQLPEEGLKFMVYLQKENIIDESGMPKERFSAEFPKEGPSILRIQQVVRGDSAAYFCASSPRNGNTGELFFGEGSRLTVL.

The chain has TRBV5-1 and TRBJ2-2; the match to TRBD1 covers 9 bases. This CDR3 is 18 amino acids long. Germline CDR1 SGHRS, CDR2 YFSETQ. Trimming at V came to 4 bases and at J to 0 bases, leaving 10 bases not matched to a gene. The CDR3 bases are TGCGCCAGCAGCCTGTGGGACAGGGAGCCATCGAACACCGGGGAGCTGTTTTTT. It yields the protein CASSLWDREPSNTGELFF.

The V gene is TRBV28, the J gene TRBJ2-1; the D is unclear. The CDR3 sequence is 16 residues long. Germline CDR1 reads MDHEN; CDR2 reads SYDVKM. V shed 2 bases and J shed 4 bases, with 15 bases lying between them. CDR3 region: CASSLSTTDLYNEQFF. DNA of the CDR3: TGTGCCAGCAGTTTAAGTACTACCGATCTTTACAATGAGCAGTTCTTC.

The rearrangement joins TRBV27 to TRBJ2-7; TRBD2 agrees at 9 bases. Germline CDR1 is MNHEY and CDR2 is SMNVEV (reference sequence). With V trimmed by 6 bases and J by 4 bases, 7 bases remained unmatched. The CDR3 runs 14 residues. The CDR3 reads CASSPGTSSYEQYF. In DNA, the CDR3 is TGTGCCAGCAGCCCCGGGACTAGCAGTTACGAGCAGTACTTC.

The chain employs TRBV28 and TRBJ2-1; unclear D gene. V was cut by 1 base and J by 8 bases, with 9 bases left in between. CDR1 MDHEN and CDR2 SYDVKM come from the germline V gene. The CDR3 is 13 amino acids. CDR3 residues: CASSLLSVDEQFF. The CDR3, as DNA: TGTGCCAGCAGTTTATTGAGCGTCGATGAGCAGTTCTTC. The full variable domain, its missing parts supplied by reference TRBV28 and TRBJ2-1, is DVKVTQSSRYLVKRTGEKVFLECVQDMDHENMFWYRQDPGLGLRLIYFSYDVKMKEKGDIPEGYSVSREKKERFSLILESASTNQTSMYLCASSLLSVDEQFFGPGTRLTVL.

CDR3 sequence: CASGRGTEVYEQYF. Here the CDR3 DNA reads TGCGCCAGCGGCCGTGGGACAGAGGTCTACGAGCAGTACTTC. The chain joins TRBV4-1 to TRBJ2-7; 7 bases line up with TRBD1. The CDR3 length is 14 residues. From germline, CDR1 is MGHRA and CDR2 YSYEKL. The V and J ends lost 8 bases and 3 bases, in that order; junction bases with no gene match: 10.

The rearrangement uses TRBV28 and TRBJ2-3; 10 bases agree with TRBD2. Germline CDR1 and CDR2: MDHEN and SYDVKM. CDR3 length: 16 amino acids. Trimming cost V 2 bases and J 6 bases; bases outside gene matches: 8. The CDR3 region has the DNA TGTGCCAGCAGTTTAGACCTCCTAGCGGGAGAGGATACGCAGTATTTT. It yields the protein CASSLDLLAGEDTQYF.

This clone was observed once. CDR3 amino acids: CASSSNGGDLNEKLFF. DNA of the CDR3: TGTGCCAGCAGCTCGAACGGGGGGGACCTTAATGAAAAACTGTTTTTT. This chain connects TRBV11-2 to TRBJ1-4; TRBD1 is a possible D gene (5 bases). The germline V gene encodes CDR1 SGHAT and CDR2 FQNNGV. Trimming pared 4 bases from V and 4 bases from J, leaving 16 bases between. This CDR3 spans 16 amino acids.

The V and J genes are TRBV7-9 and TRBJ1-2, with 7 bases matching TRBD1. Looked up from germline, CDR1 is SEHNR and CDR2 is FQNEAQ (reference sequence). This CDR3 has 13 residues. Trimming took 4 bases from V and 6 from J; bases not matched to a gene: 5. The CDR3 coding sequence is TGTGCCAGCAGCTACGGAGGGGGCAATGGCTACACCTTC. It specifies CASSYGGGNGYTF.

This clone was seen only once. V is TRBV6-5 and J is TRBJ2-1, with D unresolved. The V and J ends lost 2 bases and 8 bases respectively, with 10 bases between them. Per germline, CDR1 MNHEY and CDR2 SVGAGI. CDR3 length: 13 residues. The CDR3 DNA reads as TGTGCCAGCAGTTACGGCAGGCCAGATGAGCAGTTCTTC. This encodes CASSYGRPDEQFF.

CDR3 DNA: TGTGCCAGCAGTTTAAGGACTAGCGGGACTTATGAGCAGTTCTTC. Its protein product is CASSLRTSGTYEQFF. This rearrangement joins TRBV27 to TRBJ2-1; 12 bases are shared with TRBD2. V lost 2 bases, J lost 8 bases, and 4 bases stayed unmatched. In germline, CDR1 is MNHEY, CDR2 SMNVEV (reference sequence). The CDR3 is 15 amino acids.

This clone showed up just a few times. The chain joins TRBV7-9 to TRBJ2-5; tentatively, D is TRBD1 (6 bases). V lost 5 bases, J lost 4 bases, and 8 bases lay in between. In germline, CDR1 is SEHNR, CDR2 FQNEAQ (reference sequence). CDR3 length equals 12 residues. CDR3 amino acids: CASSTQGETQYF. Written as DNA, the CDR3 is TGTGCCAGCAGCACACAGGGAGAGACCCAGTACTTC.

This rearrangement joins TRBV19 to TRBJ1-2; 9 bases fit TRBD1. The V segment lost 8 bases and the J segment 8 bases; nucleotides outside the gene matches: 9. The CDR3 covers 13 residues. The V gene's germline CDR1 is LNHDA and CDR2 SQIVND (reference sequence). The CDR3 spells CASGTGPTGGYTF. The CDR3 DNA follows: TGTGCCAGTGGGACAGGGCCTACGGGGGGCTACACCTTC.

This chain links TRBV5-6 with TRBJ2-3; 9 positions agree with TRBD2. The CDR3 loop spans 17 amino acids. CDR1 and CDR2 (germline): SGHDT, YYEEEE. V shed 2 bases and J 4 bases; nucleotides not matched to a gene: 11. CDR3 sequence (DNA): TGTGCCAGCAGCTTCCGCCTAAGCGGGAGGCAGGCAGATACGCAGTATTTT. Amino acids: CASSFRLSGRQADTQYF.

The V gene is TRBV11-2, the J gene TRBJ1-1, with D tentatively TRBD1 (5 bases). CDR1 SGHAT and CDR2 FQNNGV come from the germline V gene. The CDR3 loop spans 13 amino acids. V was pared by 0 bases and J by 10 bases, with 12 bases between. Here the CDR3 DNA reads TGTGCCAGCAGCTTAGATCAGGGTCTCGGAGCTTTCTTT. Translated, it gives CASSLDQGLGAFF.